Below, 16 T cell receptor beta chains from the same sample are listed, as sequenced in a study of spatial heterogeneity in lung cancer. Time point given: sample taken at primary tumor resection. Tumor, nontumor lung or frozen PBMC supplied whole RNA, sequenced without sorting. TCRdb called the 5' RACE reads again in MiXCR, with one record for every CDR3 protein. The sample holds about 12,000 distinct CDR3 sequences, approximately 6.2% seen once. The specimen comprised normal lung tissue next to the tumor, sampled at surgery. The receptors originated from a male donor with early-stage non-small cell lung cancer.

This clonotype has at least ten counts. Little can be read into the size of this beta chain, an off-target read in a library designed for alpha chains. V usage is TRBV12-3 or TRBV12-4 and J usage is TRBJ2-3; 13 bases are a match to TRBD2. Losses at the gene ends were 5 bases for V and 3 bases for J; bases not matched to a gene: 2. The CDR3 has 15 amino acids. CDR3 region: CASSGGLAGTDTQYF. The CDR3 DNA reads TGTGCCAGCAGTGGGGGACTAGCGGGAACAGATACGCAGTATTTT.

Concerning this clonotype itself: The library was designed around alpha chains, so this beta chain is a stray read whose abundance carries little weight. The chain links TRBV20-1 to TRBJ1-5; 7 bases agree with TRBD1. Germline lookup yields CDR1 DFQATT and CDR2 SNEGSKA (reference sequence). The CDR3 is 15 amino acids. Trimming cost V 5 bases and J 0 bases; bases outside gene matches: 7. CDR3 DNA sequence: TGCAGTGCTCGCATAACAGGGGCTAGCAATCAGCCCCAGCATTTT. This translates into CSARITGASNQPQHF.

This clonotype was recorded at least ten times. This beta chain is an unintended read in a library built for alpha chains; its size means little. This sequence joins TRBV18 and TRBJ1-2; the D is unclear. This CDR3 region has 14 residues. V was trimmed by 6 bases and J by 6 bases, leaving 17 bases between them. Germline loops: CDR1 KGHSH, CDR2 LQKENI. The CDR3 region has the DNA TGTGCCAGCTCTCGAGGCAGGTTAACCGATGGCTACACCTTC. Encoded protein: CASSRGRLTDGYTF.

This clonotype was picked up many times. The size of this beta chain means little, since it is a stray read in a library made for alpha chains. The DNA for the CDR3 is TGTGCCAGCAGTTTAGGTACCGCGGGAGGTCGTGATACGCAGTATTTT. Amino acids: CASSLGTAGGRDTQYF. This chain links TRBV12-3 or TRBV12-4 with TRBJ2-3, with 8 bases identical to TRBD2. This CDR3 is 16 amino acids long. The V gene end was trimmed by 1 base and the J gene end by 6 bases; junction bases not matched to a gene: 9.

This clonotype showed up many times. Being off target in a library aimed at alpha chains, this beta chain has a size of little meaning. The V and J genes are TRBV20-1 and TRBJ2-1; 9 nucleotides match TRBD2. V lost 3 bases to trimming and J lost 12 bases; unmatched junction nucleotides: 9. Germline V gene sequence: CDR1 DFQATT, CDR2 SNEGSKA (reference sequence). The CDR3 spans 13 residues. CDR3: CSASGLAPGRQFF. CDR3 coding DNA: TGCAGTGCTAGCGGACTAGCGCCTGGTCGGCAGTTCTTC.

As to this clonotype: This beta chain is off target for a library built for alpha chains, so its abundance means little. The gene calls are TRBV14 and TRBJ2-1; TRBD2 aligns across 9 bases. Germline values: CDR1 SGHDN, CDR2 FVKESK. J was trimmed by 7 bases and V by 1 base; bases with no gene match: 5. The length of the CDR3 is 15 residues. The CDR3 bases are TGTGCCAGCAGCCAAGGGGGACTAGCAGGGAATGAGCAGTTCTTC. Residues: CASSQGGLAGNEQFF.

This clonotype was found a few times. This sequence may be a read error, since a much larger clone differs from it by one base. This beta chain is an unintended read in a library built for alpha chains; its size means little. The chain couples TRBV6-2 or TRBV6-3 to TRBJ2-7, with 11 bases that match TRBD2. Germline CDR1 and CDR2: MNHEY and SVGEGT. This CDR3 is 15 amino acids long. The CDR3 coding sequence is TGTCCCAGCAGTCGATCAACTAGCGGGAGCTACGAGCAGTACTTC. Residues: CPSSRSTSGSYEQYF.

A note on this clonotype: This beta chain is an off-target read within a library intended for alpha chains, so its frequency means little. This rearrangement joins TRBV19 to TRBJ1-5; 8 positions match TRBD1. Germline assignment: CDR1 LNHDA and CDR2 SQIVND (reference sequence). The junction had 7 bases not matched to a gene; V was cut back by 4 bases and J by 5 bases. The CDR3 is made up of 15 amino acids. The CDR3 bases are TGTGCCAGTAGTAGAGGCAGGGGGCTTGATCAGCCCCAGCATTTT. Its protein is CASSRGRGLDQPQHF.

As concerns this clonotype: With the library built for alpha chains, this beta chain is off target and its frequency is not meaningful. This rearrangement joins TRBV27 to TRBJ2-2; no clear D gene. In germline, CDR1 is MNHEY, CDR2 SMNVEV (reference sequence). The CDR3 spans 14 residues. V dropped 7 bases and J dropped 0 bases, with 9 bases sitting between them. CDR3 amino acids: CASKGRTNTGELFF. CDR3 DNA: TGTGCCAGCAAGGGCAGGACGAACACCGGGGAGCTGTTTTTT.

This clonotype was recorded at least ten times. A library prepared for alpha chains yielded this beta chain as an off-target read; its size is of little meaning. The CDR3 region has the DNA TGCAGTGCTAGTAAACCCGGGACCACCTACGAGCAGTACTTC. It encodes CSASKPGTTYEQYF. The chain joins TRBV20-1 to TRBJ2-7; D tentatively fits TRBD1 or TRBD2 (5 bases each). The CDR3 sequence is 14 residues long. V was trimmed by 3 bases and J by 2 bases, leaving 14 bases between them. Germline CDR1 and CDR2: DFQATT and SNEGSKA (reference sequence).

This clonotype was observed many times. This beta chain slipped into a library made for alpha chains as a stray read, so its size is not meaningful. The chain uses TRBV4-1 and TRBJ2-7; TRBD1 aligns across 9 bases. CDR1 is MGHRA and CDR2 is YSYEKL in the germline V gene. The junction had 9 bases not matched to a gene; V was cut back by 0 bases and J by 3 bases. There are 17 residues in the CDR3. CDR3 in amino acids: CASSQEKGQGKSYEQYF. DNA for the CDR3: TGCGCCAGCAGCCAAGAGAAGGGACAGGGAAAAAGCTACGAGCAGTACTTC.

Judged by abundance, this clonotype is medium-sized. The library was prepared for alpha chains; this beta chain is a stray read, so its frequency means little. The genes are TRBV29-1 and TRBJ2-5, with TRBD1 matching over 8 bases. This CDR3 contains 12 residues. The V gene end was trimmed by 7 bases and the J gene end by 5 bases; junction bases not matched to a gene: 6. CDR1 is SQVTM, CDR2 ANQGSEA, per germline. Here the CDR3 DNA reads TGCAGCGCCTGGACAGGGACGGAGACCCAGTACTTC. As protein: CSAWTGTETQYF.

This clonotype was observed at least ten times. As an off-target read in a library built for alpha chains, this beta chain has a frequency of little significance. The chain couples TRBV29-1 to TRBJ2-7; tentatively, D is TRBD2 (5 bases). Germline CDR1 reads SQVTM; CDR2 reads ANQGSEA. The V end lost 6 bases, the J end lost 2 bases, and 11 bases lay between the germline ends. This CDR3 comprises 12 residues. The CDR3 DNA is TGCAGCGTAGAGGGCCCGACCTACGAGCAGTACTTC. Translation: CSVEGPTYEQYF.

This clonotype showed up many times. The library was prepared for alpha chains; this beta chain is a stray read, so its frequency means little. V usage is TRBV25-1 and J usage is TRBJ1-4; no clear D. This CDR3 contains 16 residues. Trimming shortened V by 4 bases and J by 4 bases, and 16 bases separated the two germline ends. Germline CDR1 reads MGHDK; CDR2 reads SYGVNS. CDR3 bases: TGTGCCAGCAGTGGTGGGGAACTCACTGGTAATGAAAAACTGTTTTTT. This sequence encodes CASSGGELTGNEKLFF.

A word on this clonotype: This beta chain was picked up by a library intended for alpha chains and is off target, so its count carries little meaning. The chain is built from TRBV18 and TRBJ1-1; D call uncertain. Germline V CDR1 and CDR2: KGHSH, LQKENI. Trimming removed 2 bases from V and 3 bases from J, with 10 bases in between. The CDR3 length is 14 residues. The CDR3: CASSPNHRDTEAFF. In nucleotides, the CDR3 is TGTGCCAGCTCACCAAATCACCGGGACACTGAAGCTTTCTTT. The whole variable domain, remainder taken from reference TRBV18 and TRBJ1-1, is NAGVMQNPRHLVRRRGQEARLRCSPMKGHSHVYWYRQLPEEGLKFMVYLQKENIIDESGMPKERFSAEFPKEGPSILRIQQVVRGDSAAYFCASSPNHRDTEAFFGQGTRLTVV.

As regards this clonotype: Found in a library prepared for alpha chains, this beta chain is an off-target read, and its abundance has little meaning. The J gene is TRBJ1-1, the V gene TRBV5-1; weak D call: TRBD1 (5 bases). CDR1 is SGHRS, CDR2 YFSETQ, per germline. The V gene lost 3 bases and the J gene lost 1 base, with 13 bases spanning the gap. The CDR3 is 15 amino acids. The DNA of the CDR3 is TGCGCCAGCAGCTCAAGGGGCAGCCAGAACACTGAAGCTTTCTTT. As protein: CASSSRGSQNTEAFF.